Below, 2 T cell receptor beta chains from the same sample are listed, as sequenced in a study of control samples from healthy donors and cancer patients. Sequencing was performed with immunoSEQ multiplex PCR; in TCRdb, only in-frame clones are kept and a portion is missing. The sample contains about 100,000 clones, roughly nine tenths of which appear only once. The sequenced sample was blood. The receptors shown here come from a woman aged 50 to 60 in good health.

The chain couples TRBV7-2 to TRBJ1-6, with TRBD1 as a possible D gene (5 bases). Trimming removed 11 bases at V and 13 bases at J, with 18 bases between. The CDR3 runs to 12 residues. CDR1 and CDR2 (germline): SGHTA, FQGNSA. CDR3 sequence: CAGGEQTAPLHF. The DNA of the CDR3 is TGTGCCGGCGGGGAGCAGACAGCCCCCCTCCACTTT.

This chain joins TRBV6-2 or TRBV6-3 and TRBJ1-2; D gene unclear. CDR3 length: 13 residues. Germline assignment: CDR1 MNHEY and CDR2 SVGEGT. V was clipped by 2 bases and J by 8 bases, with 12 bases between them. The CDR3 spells CASSYVGFTGYTF. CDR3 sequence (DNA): TGTGCCAGCAGTTACGTCGGGTTCACGGGCTACACCTTC.